These 13 T cell receptor beta chains came from one sample sequenced in a study of response to subunit inactivated influenza vaccine. TCRdb independently ran MiXCR on the RT-PCR reads; one entry per CDR3 protein. The top ten clones hold over 9.5% of a sample with over 400,000 distinct CDR3 sequences, approximately 11% of them seen once. The sample here was PBMCs from blood, taken roughly 6 weeks after vaccination. These receptors all stem from a man in his fifties who received an inactivated influenza vaccine.

This clonotype was detected ten times or more. The chain has TRBV7-2 and TRBJ1-5; perhaps TRBD1 as D (5 bases). Trimming stripped 1 base from V and 6 bases from J, with 13 bases between. This CDR3 is 15 amino acids long. CDR1 and CDR2 (germline): SGHTA, FQGNSA. This chain's CDR3 is CASSLVQGVGQPQHF. In DNA, the CDR3 is TGTGCCAGCAGCTTAGTCCAAGGGGTCGGTCAGCCCCAGCATTTT.

The rearrangement uses TRBV5-1 and TRBJ2-3, with 8 bases that match TRBD2. The CDR3 is 15 amino acids. The germline gives CDR1 SGHRS, CDR2 YFSETQ. V lost 5 bases, J lost 4 bases, and 9 bases stayed unmatched. This chain's CDR3 is CASSSSGISADTQYF. The CDR3, as DNA: TGCGCCAGCAGTAGTAGCGGGATATCGGCAGATACGCAGTATTTT.

Only a few counts were recorded for this clonotype. The chain uses TRBV7-2 and TRBJ2-1, with 12 positions matching TRBD2. In germline, CDR1 is SGHTA, CDR2 FQGNSA. The CDR3 is 15 amino acids. Germline trimming cut 5 bases from V and 9 bases from J; bases unmatched to any gene: 8. The CDR3 reads CASSDRLAGAPEQFF. The CDR3 DNA follows: TGTGCCAGCAGCGATAGACTAGCGGGAGCCCCTGAGCAGTTCTTC.

The rearrangement joins TRBV11-2 to TRBJ2-2; the D gene is possibly TRBD2 (6 bases). The CDR3 loop spans 16 amino acids. Germline CDR1 and CDR2: SGHAT and FQNNGV. Trimming removed 1 base from V and 5 bases from J, with 14 bases in between. The CDR3 region is CASSLVGGSRTGELFF. The CDR3 DNA reads as TGTGCCAGCAGCTTAGTTGGGGGGTCGAGAACCGGGGAGCTGTTTTTT.

V is TRBV5-1 and J is TRBJ2-1, with TRBD2 matching over 7 bases. Trimming removed 0 bases from V and 1 base from J; junction bases left unmatched: 7. The CDR3 loop spans 17 amino acids. The germline gives CDR1 SGHRS, CDR2 YFSETQ. This CDR3 is CASSLELATRSYNEQFF. The DNA for the CDR3 is TGCGCCAGCAGCTTGGAACTAGCGACCCGATCCTACAATGAGCAGTTCTTC.

This clonotype was detected a few times. This sequence joins TRBV19 and TRBJ2-1, with 10 bases that match TRBD2. CDR1 and CDR2 from the germline V gene are LNHDA and SQIVND (reference sequence). The ends lost 4 bases at V and 4 bases at J; junction bases unmatched: 4. The CDR3 runs to 15 residues. The CDR3 DNA follows: TGTGCCAGTAGTACCTATAGCGGGGGGTACAATGAGCAGTTCTTC. This gives the protein CASSTYSGGYNEQFF.

The sample holds a few counts of this clonotype. The rearrangement links TRBV5-1 to TRBJ2-3; 14 nucleotides line up with TRBD2. V shed 4 bases and J 2 bases; nucleotides not matched to a gene: 6. From germline, CDR1 is SGHRS and CDR2 YFSETQ. The CDR3 spans 17 residues. CDR3: CASSQRLAGGTTDTQYF. The CDR3 nucleotides are TGCGCCAGCAGCCAGAGACTAGCGGGGGGGACCACAGATACGCAGTATTTT.

The sample holds a few counts of this clonotype. V gene TRBV4-3 combines with J gene TRBJ2-5; 7 bases are shared with TRBD2. The ends lost 0 bases at V and 5 bases at J; junction bases unmatched: 9. This CDR3 region has 16 residues. The germline V gene encodes CDR1 LGHNA and CDR2 YSLEER. The CDR3 region has the DNA TGCGCCAGCAGCCAAGATGGGAGGGGCGGTGGGGAGACCCAGTACTTC. This translates into CASSQDGRGGGETQYF.

This sequence joins TRBV12-3 or TRBV12-4 and TRBJ1-5; D ambiguous. The ends were cut back, 5 bases at V and 4 bases at J, with 9 bases in the middle. The CDR3 spans 13 residues. This CDR3 reads CASSPFGNQPQHF. The CDR3 DNA sequence: TGTGCCAGCAGTCCTTTCGGGAATCAGCCCCAGCATTTT.

This clonotype was counted only a few times. This sequence joins TRBV20-1 and TRBJ2-1; D perhaps matches TRBD2 (5 bases). The CDR3 loop spans 11 amino acids. Trimming removed 6 bases at V and 6 bases at J, with 9 bases between. Germline-derived CDR1 and CDR2 are DFQATT and SNEGSKA (reference sequence). CDR3 nucleotides: TGCAGTGCGAATAGCGTCAATGAGCAGTTCTTC. As protein: CSANSVNEQFF.

This chain uses TRBV6-4 with TRBJ2-7; D gene uncertain. With 2 bases removed from V and 6 bases from J, the gap between germline ends came to 8 bases. There are 12 residues in the CDR3. Germline-derived CDR1 and CDR2 are MRHNA and SNTAGT. CDR3 sequence reads: CASSDPSGEQYF. The DNA for the CDR3 is TGTGCCAGCAGTGACCCTTCGGGCGAGCAGTACTTC.

This clonotype was picked up a small number of times. The CDR3 nucleotides read TGCGCCAGGGGGGAACAGATGAACACCGGGGAGCTGTTTTTT. This encodes CARGEQMNTGELFF. This chain connects TRBV10-2 to TRBJ2-2, with D tentatively TRBD1 or TRBD2 (5 bases each). Germline loops: CDR1 WSHSY, CDR2 SAAADI. Trimming shortened V by 9 bases and J by 1 base, and 12 bases separated the two germline ends. The CDR3 covers 14 residues.

CDR3 nucleotides: TGTGCCAGCAGCCCGATAGGGGCCAACGTCCTGACTTTC. Its translation: CASSPIGANVLTF. This rearrangement joins TRBV7-9 to TRBJ2-6; no firm D call. The CDR3 totals 13 residues. Germline CDR1 is SEHNR and CDR2 is FQNEAQ (reference sequence). The V and J ends lost 5 bases and 4 bases respectively, with 6 bases between them.